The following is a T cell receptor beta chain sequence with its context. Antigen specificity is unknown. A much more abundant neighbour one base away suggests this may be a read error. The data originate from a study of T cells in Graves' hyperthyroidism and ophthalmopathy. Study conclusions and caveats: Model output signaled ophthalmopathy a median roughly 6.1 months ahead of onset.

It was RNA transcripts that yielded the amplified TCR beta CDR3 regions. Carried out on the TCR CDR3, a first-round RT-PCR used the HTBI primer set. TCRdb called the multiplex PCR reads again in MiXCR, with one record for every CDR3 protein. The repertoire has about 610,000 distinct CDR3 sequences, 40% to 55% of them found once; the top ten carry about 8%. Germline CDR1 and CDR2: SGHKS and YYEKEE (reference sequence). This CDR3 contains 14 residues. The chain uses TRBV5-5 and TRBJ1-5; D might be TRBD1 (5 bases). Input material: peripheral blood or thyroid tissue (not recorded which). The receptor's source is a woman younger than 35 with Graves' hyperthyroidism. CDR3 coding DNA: TGTGCCTGCAGCTTGGGGCCAGTTGGTCAGCCCCAGCATTTT. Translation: CACSLGPVGQPQHF. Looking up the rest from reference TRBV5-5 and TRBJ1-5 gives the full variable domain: DAGVTQSPTHLIKTRGQQVTLRCSPISGHKSVSWYQQVLGQGPQFIFQYYEKEERGRGNFPDRFSARQFPNYSSELNVNALLLGDSALYLCACSLGPVGQPQHFGDGTRLSIL.